The 2 T cell receptor beta chains below all came from one sample that was sequenced in a study of memory CD4+ T cells and cytomegalovirus serostatus (dated by TCRdb to about 2019). Single viable CD3+CD4+CD8-CD45RO+ cells were sorted as memory CD4+ T cells on a FACSAria II. The library was built by means of the immunoSEQ multiplex PCR assay. TCRdb obtained this table from immuneACCESS and retained in-frame rearrangements with V and J assigned. These tables miss some clones; where compared with another copy, unresolved V genes account for less than half of the shortfall, and the remainder is unexplained. This sample is represented by about 57,000 clones; 70% to 80% of them were singletons. Together, the top ten hold less than 0.9% of the sample. The sequenced material came from memory CD4+ T cells from blood. The receptor source for this set is an adult in good health and CMV-seronegative.

Here the CDR3 DNA reads TGTGCCAGCAGGGCGGGAAACACTGAAGCTTTCTTT. The encoded protein is CASRAGNTEAFF. This rearrangement joins TRBV6-6 to TRBJ1-1, with no clear D. V lost 6 bases and J lost 2, with 7 bases in between. The CDR3 is 12 residues long. From germline, CDR1 is MNHNY and CDR2 SVGAGI (reference sequence).

The chain uses TRBV5-1 and TRBJ2-1; TRBD2 matches 7 bases. From germline, CDR1 is SGHRS and CDR2 YFSETQ. CDR3 length: 16 amino acids. The trim removed 5 bases at V and 5 bases at J, leaving 13 bases unmatched. CDR3 in amino acids: CASSRGVAGVHNEQFF. CDR3 DNA: TGCGCCAGCAGTCGGGGGGTGGCGGGAGTGCACAATGAGCAGTTCTTC.